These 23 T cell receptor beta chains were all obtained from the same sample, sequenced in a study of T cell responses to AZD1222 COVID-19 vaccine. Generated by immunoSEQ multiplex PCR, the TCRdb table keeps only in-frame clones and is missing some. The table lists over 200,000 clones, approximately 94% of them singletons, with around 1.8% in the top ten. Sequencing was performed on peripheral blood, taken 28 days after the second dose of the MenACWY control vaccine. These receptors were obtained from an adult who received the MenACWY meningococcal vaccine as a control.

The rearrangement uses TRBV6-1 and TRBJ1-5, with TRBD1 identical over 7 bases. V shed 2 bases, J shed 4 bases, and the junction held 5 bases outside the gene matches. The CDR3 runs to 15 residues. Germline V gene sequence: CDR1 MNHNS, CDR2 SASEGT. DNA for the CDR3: TGTGCCAGCAGTGAACAAGTCAGGGGGAATCAGCCCCAGCATTTT. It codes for CASSEQVRGNQPQHF.

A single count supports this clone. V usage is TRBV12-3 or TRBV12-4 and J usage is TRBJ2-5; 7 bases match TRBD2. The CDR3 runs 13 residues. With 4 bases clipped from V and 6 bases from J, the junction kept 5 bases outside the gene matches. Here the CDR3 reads CASSSKSGKTQYF. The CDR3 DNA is TGTGCCAGCAGTTCTAAAAGCGGGAAGACCCAGTACTTC.

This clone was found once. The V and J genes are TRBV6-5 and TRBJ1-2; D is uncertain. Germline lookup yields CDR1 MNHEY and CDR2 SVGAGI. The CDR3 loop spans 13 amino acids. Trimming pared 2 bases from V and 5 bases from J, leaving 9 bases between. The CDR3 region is CASSYGGPYGYTF. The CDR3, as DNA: TGTGCCAGCAGTTACGGAGGGCCTTATGGCTACACCTTC.

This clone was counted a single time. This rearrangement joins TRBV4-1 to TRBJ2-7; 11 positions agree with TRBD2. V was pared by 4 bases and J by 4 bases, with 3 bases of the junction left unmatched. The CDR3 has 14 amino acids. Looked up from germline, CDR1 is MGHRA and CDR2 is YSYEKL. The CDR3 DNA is TGCGCCAGCAGCCCCGGGACTAGCGGATACGAGCAGTACTTC. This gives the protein CASSPGTSGYEQYF.

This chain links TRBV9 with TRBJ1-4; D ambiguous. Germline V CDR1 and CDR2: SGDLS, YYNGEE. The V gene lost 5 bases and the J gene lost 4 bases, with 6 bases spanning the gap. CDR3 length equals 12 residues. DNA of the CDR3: TGTGCCAGCAGTCAGGATAATGAAAAACTGTTTTTT. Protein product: CASSQDNEKLFF.

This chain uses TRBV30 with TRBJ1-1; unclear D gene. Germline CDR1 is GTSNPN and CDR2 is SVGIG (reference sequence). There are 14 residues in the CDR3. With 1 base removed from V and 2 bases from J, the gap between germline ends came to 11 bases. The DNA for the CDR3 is TGTGCCTGGAGTGCCTTCGGGCCCAACACTGAAGCTTTCTTT. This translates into CAWSAFGPNTEAFF.

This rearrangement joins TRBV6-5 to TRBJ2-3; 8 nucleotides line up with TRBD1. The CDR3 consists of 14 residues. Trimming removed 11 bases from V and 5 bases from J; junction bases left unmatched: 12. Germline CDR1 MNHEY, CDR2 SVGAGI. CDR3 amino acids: CAGSQGARVDTQYF. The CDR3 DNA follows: TGTGCCGGGTCCCAGGGGGCGCGGGTAGATACGCAGTATTTT.

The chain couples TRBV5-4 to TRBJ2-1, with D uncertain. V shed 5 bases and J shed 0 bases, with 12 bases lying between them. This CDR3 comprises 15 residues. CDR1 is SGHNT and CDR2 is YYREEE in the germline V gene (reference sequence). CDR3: CASSSGGNSYNEQFF. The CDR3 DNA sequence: TGTGCCAGCAGTTCGGGCGGCAACTCCTACAATGAGCAGTTCTTC.

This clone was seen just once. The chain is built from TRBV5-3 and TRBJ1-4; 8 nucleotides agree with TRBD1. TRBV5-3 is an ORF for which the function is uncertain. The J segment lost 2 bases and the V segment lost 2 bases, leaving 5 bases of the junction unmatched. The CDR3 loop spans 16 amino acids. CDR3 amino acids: CARSFRGRATNEKLFF. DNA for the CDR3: TGTGCCAGAAGCTTCAGGGGGCGCGCCACTAATGAAAAACTGTTTTTT.

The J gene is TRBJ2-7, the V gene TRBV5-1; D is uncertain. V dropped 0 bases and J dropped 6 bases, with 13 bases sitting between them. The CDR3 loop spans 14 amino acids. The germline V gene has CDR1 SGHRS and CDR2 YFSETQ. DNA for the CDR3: TGCGCCAGCAGCTTGGCAAGGCAGGCAGCCGAGCAGTACTTC. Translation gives CASSLARQAAEQYF.

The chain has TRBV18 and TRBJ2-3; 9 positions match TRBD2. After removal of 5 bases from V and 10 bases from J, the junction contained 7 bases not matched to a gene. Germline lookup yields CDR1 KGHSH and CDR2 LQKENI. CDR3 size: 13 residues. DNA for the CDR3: TGTGCCAGCTCAAAACCGGGACTAGCTGCGCAGTATTTT. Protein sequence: CASSKPGLAAQYF.

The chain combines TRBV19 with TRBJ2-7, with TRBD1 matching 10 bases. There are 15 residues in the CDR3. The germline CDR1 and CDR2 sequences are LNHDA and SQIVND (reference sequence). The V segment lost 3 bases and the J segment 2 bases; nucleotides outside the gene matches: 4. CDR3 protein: CASSMGTGVTYEQYF. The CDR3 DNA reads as TGTGCCAGTAGTATGGGGACAGGGGTCACCTACGAGCAGTACTTC.

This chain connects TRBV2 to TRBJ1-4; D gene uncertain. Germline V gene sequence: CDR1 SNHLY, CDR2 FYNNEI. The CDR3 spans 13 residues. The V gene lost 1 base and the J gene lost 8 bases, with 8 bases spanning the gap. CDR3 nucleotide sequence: TGTGCCAGCAGTGAAGAGCTTCGGGAAAAACTGTTTTTT. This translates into CASSEELREKLFF.

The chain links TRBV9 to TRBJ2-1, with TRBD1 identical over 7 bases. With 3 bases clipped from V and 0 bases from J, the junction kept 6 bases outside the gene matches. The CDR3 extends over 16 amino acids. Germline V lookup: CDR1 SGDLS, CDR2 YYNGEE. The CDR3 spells CASSGGGSGSYNEQFF. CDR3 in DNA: TGTGCCAGCAGCGGAGGGGGCAGTGGCTCCTACAATGAGCAGTTCTTC.

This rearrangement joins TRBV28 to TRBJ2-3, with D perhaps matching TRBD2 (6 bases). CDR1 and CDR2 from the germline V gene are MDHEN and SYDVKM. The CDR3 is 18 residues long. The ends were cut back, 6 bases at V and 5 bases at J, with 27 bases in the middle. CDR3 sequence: CASSLRLRRRERGDTQYF. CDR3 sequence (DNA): TGTGCCAGCAGCCTCAGATTAAGGAGGAGGGAAAGGGGAGATACGCAGTATTTT.

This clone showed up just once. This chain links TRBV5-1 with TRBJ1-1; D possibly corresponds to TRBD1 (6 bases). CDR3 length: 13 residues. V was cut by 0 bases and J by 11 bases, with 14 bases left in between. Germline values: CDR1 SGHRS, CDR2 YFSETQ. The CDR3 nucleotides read TGCGCCAGCAGCTTGGGTGCAGGGGAAACGGCTTTCTTT. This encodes CASSLGAGETAFF.

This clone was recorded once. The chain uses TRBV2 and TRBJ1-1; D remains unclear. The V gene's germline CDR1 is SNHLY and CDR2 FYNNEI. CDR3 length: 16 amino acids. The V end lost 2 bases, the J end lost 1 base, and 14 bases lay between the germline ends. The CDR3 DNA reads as TGTGCCAGCAGTGAAACTCTGGGAGCAGAGAACACTGAAGCTTTCTTT. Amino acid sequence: CASSETLGAENTEAFF.

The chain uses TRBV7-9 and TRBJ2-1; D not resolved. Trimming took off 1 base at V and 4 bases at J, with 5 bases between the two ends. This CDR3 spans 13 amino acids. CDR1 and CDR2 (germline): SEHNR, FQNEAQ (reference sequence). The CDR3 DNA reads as TGTGCCAGCAGCTTAGTAGGGTACAATGAGCAGTTCTTC. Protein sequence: CASSLVGYNEQFF.

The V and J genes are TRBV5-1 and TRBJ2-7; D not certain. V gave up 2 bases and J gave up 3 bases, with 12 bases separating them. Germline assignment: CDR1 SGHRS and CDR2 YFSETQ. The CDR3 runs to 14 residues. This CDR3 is CASSLGTVGYEQYF. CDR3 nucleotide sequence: TGCGCCAGCAGCTTAGGAACAGTCGGCTACGAGCAGTACTTC.

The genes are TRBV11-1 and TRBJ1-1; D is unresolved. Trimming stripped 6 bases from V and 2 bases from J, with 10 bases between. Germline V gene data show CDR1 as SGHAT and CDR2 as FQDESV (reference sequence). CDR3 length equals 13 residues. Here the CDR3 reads CASRVLSNTEAFF. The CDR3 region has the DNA TGTGCCAGCAGGGTACTATCTAACACTGAAGCTTTCTTT.

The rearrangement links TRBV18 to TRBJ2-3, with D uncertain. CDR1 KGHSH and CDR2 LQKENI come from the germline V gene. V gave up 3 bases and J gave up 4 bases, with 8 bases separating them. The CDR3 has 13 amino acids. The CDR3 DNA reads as TGTGCCAGCTCACCCCGGCAGTCAGATACGCAGTATTTT. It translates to CASSPRQSDTQYF.

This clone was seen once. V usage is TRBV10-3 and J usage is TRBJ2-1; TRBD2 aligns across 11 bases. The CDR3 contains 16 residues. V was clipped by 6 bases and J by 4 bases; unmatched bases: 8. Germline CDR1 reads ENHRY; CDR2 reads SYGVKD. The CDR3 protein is CAISDVLAGEYNEQFF. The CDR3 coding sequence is TGTGCCATCAGCGACGTACTAGCGGGGGAGTACAATGAGCAGTTCTTC.

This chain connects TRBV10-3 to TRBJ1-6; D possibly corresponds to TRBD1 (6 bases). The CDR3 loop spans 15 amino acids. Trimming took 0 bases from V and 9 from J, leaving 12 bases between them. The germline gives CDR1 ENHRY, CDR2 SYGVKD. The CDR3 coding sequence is TGTGCCATCAGTGAGTCACAGGGACCAACTTCACCCCTCCACTTT. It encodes CAISESQGPTSPLHF.